These T cell receptor beta chains were read from a single sample in a study of T-cell memory formation after mild COVID-19. Each CDR3 protein is one row after TCRdb ran MiXCR on the 5' RACE reads. The sample lists more than 100,000 distinct CDR3 sequences; about 18% were seen once. Source material: PBMCs or a T cell subset sorted from them (not recorded which). These receptor sequences come from a man aged 18 to 30 who had mild COVID-19 (a few samples of this study predate the infection). Cell type and time point are not known. Both conserved end residues are part of each CDR3. A D gene is named only where the DNA matches it firmly. Size is stated for part of the rows, as once, few or many counts, or as a class when the clone is expanded.

>.|TRBJ1-3|TRBV5-4|.
TGTGCCAGCAGCCGGGAAGCTGGAAACACCATATATTTT
CASSREAGNTIYF
>.|TRBJ2-3|TRBV4-3|few
TGCGCCAGCAGCCAAGTCGTAGGAGGGAATACGCAGTATTTT
CASSQVVGGNTQYF
>.|TRBJ2-5|TRBV10-2|.
TGCGCCAGCAGTGAAGGAGGCCTACAAGAGACCCAGTACTTC
CASSEGGLQETQYF
>.|TRBJ1-1|TRBV4-1|many
TGCGCCAGCAGCCAAGATCCCGGGAACACTGAAGCTTTCTTT
CASSQDPGNTEAFF
>.|TRBJ1-5|TRBV18|few
TGTGCCAGCTCACCTTACAAAGTCAATCAGCCCCAGCATTTT
CASSPYKVNQPQHF
>.|TRBJ1-1|TRBV7-2|few
TGTGCCAGCAGCTTAAGTGGCGGGTCCGAAGCTTTCTTT
CASSLSGGSEAFF
>.|TRBJ2-4|TRBV7-2|.
TGTGCCAGCGCACCATCGGCGGCCAAAAACATTCAGTACTTC
CASAPSAAKNIQYF
>TRBD1|TRBJ1-2|TRBV5-5|.
TGTGCCAGCAGCTTGTGGACAGGGGATGGCTACACCTTC
CASSLWTGDGYTF
>.|TRBJ1-5|TRBV12-3/TRBV12-4|few
TGTGCCAGCAGTTTTCTGGGTCGCAATCAGCCCCAGCATTTT
CASSFLGRNQPQHF
>.|TRBJ2-7|TRBV2|.
TGTGCCAGCAGTGACCAGGTAGGGAAGGGACTTCCTCCCTACGAGCAGTACTTC
CASSDQVGKGLPPYEQYF
>.|TRBJ2-2|TRBV7-3|few
TGTGCCAGCAGCTTACAAGGACTAATGAACACCGGGGAGCTGTTTTTT
CASSLQGLMNTGELFF
>.|TRBJ2-2|TRBV7-7|.
TGTGCTAGCAGCTTAGGGACCTCGGGGGAGCTGTTTTTT
CASSLGTSGELFF
>.|TRBJ2-5|TRBV7-3|many
TGTGCCAGCCCCGCGACAGCGAACCAAGAGACCCAGTACTTC
CASPATANQETQYF
>.|TRBJ2-1|TRBV5-1|.
TGCGCCAGCAGCTTGGGTGTAGGCGGGGGCGAGGTTGAGCAGTTCTTC
CASSLGVGGGEVEQFF
>.|TRBJ1-2|TRBV7-9|few
TGTGCCAGCAGCTTCGGTCAGTTCCCGTTGAGCTATGGCTACACCTTC
CASSFGQFPLSYGYTF
>.|TRBJ2-1|TRBV29-1|many
TGCAGCGTTGAAGGTCGTTCGGGATTGGGGTTTGGAAATGAGCAGTTCTTC
CSVEGRSGLGFGNEQFF
>TRBD1|TRBJ2-2|TRBV7-3|few
TGTGCCAGCAGCCCACAGGGGGTCACCGGGGAGCTGTTTTTT
CASSPQGVTGELFF
>.|TRBJ2-1|TRBV12-3/TRBV12-4|few
TGTGCCAGCAGTTTAAGAGACAATAGTGAGCAGTTCTTC
CASSLRDNSEQFF
>.|TRBJ1-1|TRBV27|.
TGTGCCAGCAGTTTACAGGGCCGGGAAACTGAAGCTTTCTTT
CASSLQGRETEAFF
>.|TRBJ1-1|TRBV9|few
TGTGCCAGCAGCGTAGGGGGCAGTAACACTGAAGCTTTCTTT
CASSVGGSNTEAFF
>.|TRBJ2-4|TRBV12-3/TRBV12-4|.
TGTGCCAGCAGCCTACTACCGGCCAAAAACATTCAGTACTTC
CASSLLPAKNIQYF
>.|TRBJ2-5|TRBV7-2|.
TGTGCCAGCAACGTAATGGGGTGGGAAGAGACCCAGTACTTC
CASNVMGWEETQYF
>.|TRBJ2-7|TRBV12-3/TRBV12-4|.
TGTGCCAGCAGTTTACCAGCACGGCACGAGCAGTACTTC
CASSLPARHEQYF
>.|TRBJ2-7|TRBV20-1|.
TGCAGTGCTAGAGGAACAGGGCACAGCTCCTACGAGCAGTACTTC
CSARGTGHSSYEQYF
>.|TRBJ1-4|TRBV20-1|.
TGCAGTGCTAGAGATGTTGGGGGGCTGTGGGAAAAACTGTTTTTT
CSARDVGGLWEKLFF
>TRBD1|TRBJ1-2|TRBV30|.
TGTGCCTGGAGTGGGGACAGGGGGACATTTGGCTACACCTTC
CAWSGDRGTFGYTF
>TRBD1|TRBJ1-5|TRBV6-2/TRBV6-3|few
TGTGCCAGCAGTTCCCTGCCCGGGACAGGGGGCCAGCCCCAGCATTTT
CASSSLPGTGGQPQHF
>.|TRBJ2-7|TRBV3-1|few
TGTGCCAGCTCCACCCGGGGGAAACCCTACGAGCAGTACTTC
CASSTRGKPYEQYF
>.|TRBJ1-1|TRBV6-5|once
TGTGCCAGCAGTTACTCGAGCTTAGGGAGCGTAGCTTTCTTT
CASSYSSLGSVAFF
>.|TRBJ1-4|TRBV7-2|.
TGTGCCAGCAGCCCACGGGTGGGTGGTGCAGGGGAAAAACTGTTTTTT
CASSPRVGGAGEKLFF
>.|TRBJ1-1|TRBV20-1|.
TGCAGTGCTAGACCCCCGGCGGGCCCCGCGACCGCTTTCTTT
CSARPPAGPATAFF
>.|TRBJ2-1|TRBV7-9|few
TGTGCCAGCAGCACCCAGGGGGGGATCAATGAGCAGTTCTTC
CASSTQGGINEQFF
>.|TRBJ2-2|TRBV19|few
TGTGCCAGTAGTATGTTGGGGGGCAACACCGGGGAGCTGTTTTTT
CASSMLGGNTGELFF
>TRBD2|TRBJ2-1|TRBV5-1|many
TGCGCCAGCAGCTTTAGCGGGGGGCCAAGTATTGAGCAGTTCTTC
CASSFSGGPSIEQFF
>TRBD1|TRBJ2-3|TRBV10-3|few
TGTGCCACGACAGGGGAGAGGACAGATACGCAGTATTTT
CATTGERTDTQYF
>.|TRBJ2-7|TRBV7-2|many
TGTGCCAGCAGCTCCTTCGGAGGTAGCCCCCTCTACGAGCAGTACTTC
CASSSFGGSPLYEQYF
>TRBD1|TRBJ1-6|TRBV6-5|.
TGTGCCAGCAGCCCAATTGGACAGGGAGATAATTCACCCCTCCACTTT
CASSPIGQGDNSPLHF
>.|TRBJ2-1|TRBV5-1|few
TGCGCCAGCAGCGCTAGAGGGGCTATTAACAATGAGCAGTTCTTC
CASSARGAINNEQFF
>.|TRBJ2-5|TRBV5-6|few
TGTGCCAGCAGCTTGGTTGATAATGACGAGACCCAGTACTTC
CASSLVDNDETQYF
>.|TRBJ1-1|TRBV6-2/TRBV6-3|few
TGTGCCAGCAGTTCCTTTCCCGCGCCTGAAGCTTTCTTT
CASSSFPAPEAFF
>.|TRBJ1-2|TRBV20-1|few
TGCAGTGCTCAGAGGGGGACCTATGGCTACACCTTC
CSAQRGTYGYTF
>TRBD2|TRBJ2-1|TRBV7-3|.
TGTGCCAGCCGACAGGGACTAGCAAGTGAGCAGTTCTTC
CASRQGLASEQFF
>.|TRBJ1-6|TRBV2|.
TGTGCCAGCAAAGGCGTCGGGACGACGAATTCACCCCTCCACTTT
CASKGVGTTNSPLHF
>.|TRBJ2-3|TRBV13|.
TGTGCCAGCAGCGAAATAGCTAGCACAGATACGCAGTATTTT
CASSEIASTDTQYF
>.|TRBJ1-2|TRBV6-5|.
TGTGCCAGCAGTTACTCGCTGGACTATGGCTACACCTTC
CASSYSLDYGYTF
>.|TRBJ2-1|TRBV5-5|.
TGTGCCAGCAGCTTGGTCGACAGTTACAATGAGCAGTTCTTC
CASSLVDSYNEQFF
>.|TRBJ1-6|TRBV7-2|.
TGTGCCAGCACCTCCCGTAGCTCCTATAATTCACCCCTCCACTTT
CASTSRSSYNSPLHF
>TRBD1|TRBJ1-2|TRBV12-3/TRBV12-4|.
TGTGCCAGCAGTCCCGGACAGGGAGCTAACTATGGCTACACCTTC
CASSPGQGANYGYTF
>TRBD2|TRBJ2-5|TRBV7-2|.
TGTGCCAGCAGCTCAAGCCAGCGGGGGGACCCCCTAGAGACCCAGTACTTC
CASSSSQRGDPLETQYF
>.|TRBJ1-1|TRBV12-3/TRBV12-4|.
TGTGCCAGCAGTTTGTGGGGGACGAACACTGAAGCTTTCTTT
CASSLWGTNTEAFF
>TRBD2|TRBJ2-1|TRBV4-3|few
TGCGCCAGCAGCCCTAGACTAGCGGGGGGGCTTGGGATTGAGTTCTTC
CASSPRLAGGLGIEFF
>TRBD1|TRBJ1-1|TRBV5-1|.
TGCGCCAGCAGCTCCGGAACCGGGACAGCCATGAACACTGAAGCTTTCTTT
CASSSGTGTAMNTEAFF
>TRBD1|TRBJ2-1|TRBV7-2|.
TGTGCCAGCAGCTTGGTTACAGGGGACAATGAGCAGTTCTTC
CASSLVTGDNEQFF
>.|TRBJ2-5|TRBV9|.
TGTGCCAGCAGCGTTAGGGGCAGCCAAGAGACCCAGTACTTC
CASSVRGSQETQYF
>TRBD1|TRBJ1-1|TRBV7-2|.
TGTGCCAGCAGCTTCTTGGACAGGGTGGTTGGAGCTTTCTTT
CASSFLDRVVGAFF
>.|TRBJ2-7|TRBV10-3|few
TGTGCCATCAGACACACGGGACAAGGCTACGAGCAGTACTTC
CAIRHTGQGYEQYF
>TRBD1|TRBJ2-5|TRBV5-1|.
TGCGCCAGCAGCCCCGCCGCCCAGGGACAGCAAGAGACCCAGTACTTC
CASSPAAQGQQETQYF
>.|TRBJ1-1|TRBV5-1|few
TGCGCCAGCAGCTTACAAACAGTCGGCACTGAAGCTTTCTTT
CASSLQTVGTEAFF
>.|TRBJ1-2|TRBV6-5|.
TGTGCCAGCAGTCGCCCCACCACGGGAGTCTATGGCTACACCTTC
CASSRPTTGVYGYTF
>TRBD2|TRBJ2-2|TRBV4-2|.
TGTGCCAGCAGCCAGGGGGGGACTAGCGGGACCGGGGAGCTGTTTTTT
CASSQGGTSGTGELFF